The 9 T cell receptor beta chains listed next were all sequenced from one sample in a study of shared clonotypes between healthy human individuals. Sequenced by immunoSEQ multiplex PCR; TCRdb stores in-frame clones only, minus some. The sample shows around 2.1 million clones, approximately 95% of them seen only once. The specimen sequenced was naive CD4+ T cells sorted from blood. Subset given: CD45RA+ positively selected. These TCRs come from a man aged 18-30 years in good health.

The V and J genes are TRBV18 and TRBJ1-4; no reliable D call. Germline V gives CDR1 KGHSH, CDR2 LQKENI. This CDR3 comprises 13 residues. The ends were cut back, 4 bases at V and 0 bases at J, with 3 bases in the middle. This CDR3 is CASSQATNEKLFF. For the CDR3, the DNA is TGTGCCAGCTCACAGGCAACTAATGAAAAACTGTTTTTT.

This chain connects TRBV6-1 to TRBJ2-1, with 8 bases that match TRBD2. The CDR3 is 15 amino acids. Germline V gene data show CDR1 as MNHNS and CDR2 as SASEGT. The junction had 4 bases not matched to a gene; V was cut back by 5 bases and J by 1 base. In nucleotides, the CDR3 is TGTGCCAGCAGTTTAGCGGGGCAGTCCTACAATGAGCAGTTCTTC. Protein product: CASSLAGQSYNEQFF.

This clone was detected only once. The chain combines TRBV28 with TRBJ2-7; D may be TRBD2 (7 bases). The germline V gene encodes CDR1 MDHEN and CDR2 SYDVKM. The CDR3 sequence is 18 residues long. V lost 2 bases and J lost 2, with 22 bases in between. DNA for the CDR3: TGTGCCAGCAGTTTAGACGGGGGGCTAATAATTAAAACCTACGAGCAGTACTTC. It codes for CASSLDGGLIIKTYEQYF.

Comments on this clone: Distinct nucleotide sequences in the sample also encode this CDR3. CDR3 sequence (DNA): TGTGCCTCTGGACAGTCTTCCTACGAGCAGTACTTC. Protein product: CASGQSSYEQYF. The chain is built from TRBV30 and TRBJ2-7, with D possibly matching TRBD1 (6 bases). Germline V lookup: CDR1 GTSNPN, CDR2 SVGIG (reference sequence). Trimming took off 7 bases at V and 1 base at J, with 11 bases between the two ends. CDR3 size: 12 residues.

On this clone itself: The sample holds other DNA sequences that translate to the same CDR3. The chain couples TRBV5-1 to TRBJ2-7; possibly TRBD1 for D (6 bases). Trimming took off 0 bases at V and 0 bases at J, with 10 bases between the two ends. This CDR3 contains 15 residues. The V gene's germline CDR1 is SGHRS and CDR2 YFSETQ. The CDR3, as DNA: TGCGCCAGCAGCTTGGTCGTGGGGGCCTCCTACGAGCAGTACTTC. This sequence encodes CASSLVVGASYEQYF. Variable domain in full (rest from reference TRBV5-1 and TRBJ2-7): KAGVTQTPRYLIKTRGQQVTLSCSPISGHRSVSWYQQTPGQGLQFLFEYFSETQRNKGNFPGRFSGRQFSNSRSEMNVSTLELGDSALYLCASSLVVGASYEQYFGPGTRLTVT.

The chain couples TRBV5-1 to TRBJ1-3, with D tentatively TRBD1 (6 bases). Trimming left V 3 bases short and J 0 bases short, with 13 bases between. The CDR3 consists of 16 residues. Germline lookup yields CDR1 SGHRS and CDR2 YFSETQ. CDR3 DNA sequence: TGCGCCAGCAGCTGGAGACAGGCAAACTCTGGAAACACCATATATTTT. It specifies CASSWRQANSGNTIYF.

This clone appeared a few times. The V call is TRBV30, the J call TRBJ1-1; D remains ambiguous. Germline V lookup: CDR1 GTSNPN, CDR2 SVGIG (reference sequence). With 2 bases removed from V and 3 bases from J, the gap between germline ends came to 10 bases. The CDR3 runs 13 residues. CDR3 coding DNA: TGTGCCTGGAGTTCCGCGGCATACACTGAAGCTTTCTTT. Translation: CAWSSAAYTEAFF.

The rearrangement joins TRBV6-6 to TRBJ1-6, with a tentative D call TRBD1 (5 bases). Trimming took 2 bases from V and 7 from J, leaving 12 bases between them. The germline V gene has CDR1 MNHNY and CDR2 SVGAGI (reference sequence). This CDR3 spans 15 amino acids. The CDR3 bases are TGTGCCAGCAGTTACGGGGCAGAGAAAAATTCACCCCTCCACTTT. Amino acid sequence: CASSYGAEKNSPLHF.

The rearrangement uses TRBV28 and TRBJ1-1, with 7 bases that match TRBD1. This CDR3 has 14 residues. Germline V gene lookup returns CDR1 MDHEN and CDR2 SYDVKM. Unmatched junction bases numbered 8, after V lost 6 bases and J lost 4 bases. The CDR3 loop is CASSQGGTGTEAFF. Here the CDR3 DNA reads TGTGCCAGCAGCCAGGGGGGTACGGGCACTGAAGCTTTCTTT.